What follows describes a single T cell receptor beta chain. The sample holds many counts of this clonotype. Its antigen remains undetermined. No per-base quality is available; no much larger clone lies one base away. The source of the sample is a study of regulatory T cells in long-lasting Graves disease (dated by TCRdb to about 2021). For the wider study: Newly diagnosed Graves' disease patients had taken antithyroid drugs for less than 3 months. The study was conducted in China and was registered as a clinical trial. Persistent Graves' disease patients were compared with newly diagnosed Graves' disease patients by peripheral blood TCR sequencing and RNA sequencing. A total of about 35 samples underwent TCR sequencing, from some 13 patients with persistent Graves' disease and approximately 20 patients with newly diagnosed Graves' disease. Study-wide conclusions, independent of this receptor: TRBV28, TRBJ1-2 and TRBJ2-5 were preferentially used in persistent disease, while TRBV20-1 and TRBJ2-1 were favored in newly diagnosed disease. Persistent patients shared more public clonotypes among themselves (around 2,500) than newly diagnosed patients did (more than 950). Lower TCR Shannon entropy and fewer highly expanded clones were observed in persistent Graves' disease patients than in newly diagnosed patients, which suggested clonal expansion. The study examined only peripheral blood because the primary lesion, thyroid tissue, could not be accessed. Sequencing and analysis were limited to the TCR beta chain. The small sample size was acknowledged by the authors as a limitation that may reduce accuracy.

Receptors were amplified or captured by multiplex PCR. The sequencing machine was an Illumina HiSeq 4000. To build TCR beta libraries, CDR3 regions were amplified by Arm-PCR using iRepertoire HTBI primers. Before sequencing, the PCR products underwent gel purification. The paper's processing steps were these. Across samples, fewer than 70 TRBV and 12 to 15 TRBJ segments were identified and used for gene usage analysis of CDR3 amino acid clonotypes. COPE and FqMerger were used to merge filtered high-quality paired reads into contigs. BLAST was used to align contigs to IMGT TRBV, TRBD and TRBJ reference genes, and CDR3 was defined according to IMGT. Highly expanded clones were defined as clonotypes with a frequency above 0.1%. Shannon entropy was used to measure repertoire diversity, and the Gini coefficient was used to measure V-J evenness. Clonotypes shared by more than one individual were considered public. The public reads were reanalyzed by TCRdb: fastp trimming at Q25, MiXCR alignment, in-frame beta chains only. Rows merge per CDR3 protein into single entries with the most common DNA and genes. TCRdb, not the original authors, processed these V and J calls. Present in this sample are approximately 400,000 distinct CDR3 sequences, about 15% of which were seen just once. The top ten constitute approximately 15% of the sample.

Looking up the germline V gene yields CDR1 SGHRS and CDR2 YFSETQ. Reading from cysteine to phenylalanine, the CDR3 counts 15 amino acids. Just CDR3 DNA is preserved here, 45 bases in frame from base 1. V lost 4 bases and J lost 2 bases, and the count of bases not matched to a germline gene is 6. This sample's time point label indicates: newly diagnosed GD, antithyroid drugs for less than 3 months. For both TCR sequencing and RNA sequencing, RNA was extracted from PBMCs in TRIzol. Graves' disease was diagnosed according to American Thyroid Association guidelines. Recruitment of patients was carried out at an endocrinology department in Xi'an, China. From each patient, roughly 9 milliliters of peripheral blood was collected into an EDTA anticoagulant tube. Ficoll Paque Plus density gradient separation was used to isolate PBMCs, and no further T cell sorting was performed. RNA quality was checked with an Agilent 2100 Bioanalyzer and agarose gel, and concentration with a NanoDrop 2000.

The same data also went into a second study, on T cells in Graves' hyperthyroidism and ophthalmopathy. The second study's authors report: A patient counted as having stable Graves' hyperthyroidism if no progression to ophthalmopathy occurred over 18 months of follow-up. Hyperthyroidism patients were newly diagnosed, had a disease duration of under 2 months, and were aged 18 to 65 years. Patients with uncontrolled infections, other autoimmune diseases, pregnancy or lactation were excluded. Diagnoses were established on the basis of clinical symptoms, serum thyroxine and TRAb, thyroid ultrasound, and orbital computed tomography. The TCR CDR3 was subjected to a first round of RT-PCR using the HTBI primer set and the Qiagen OneStep RT-PCR kit. Most expanded thyroid clonotypes (frequency above 0.001) were also detected in blood, a finding suggesting that blood repertoires may reflect thyroid immune responses. A model built on a 13 V-J signature distinguished ophthalmopathy from stable hyperthyroidism, reaching 85% to 90% sensitivity and around 81% specificity in cross-validation and 80%/75% in testing. In validation, progression to ophthalmopathy was predicted by the model with approximately 67% sensitivity and roughly 76% specificity, a median of roughly six months before onset. To identify TCR V-J signatures that set the groups apart, the researchers used a discovery cohort of more than 95 patients, made up of under 45 with Graves' ophthalmopathy and about 55 with stable Graves' hyperthyroidism. Prospective prediction of ophthalmopathy was tested in an independent validation cohort consisting of fewer than 20 hyperthyroidism patients and 17 patients who later progressed to ophthalmopathy. The approximately 98 discovery patients were randomly divided into training and test sets at a 7:3 ratio. In addition, the study compared T-cell repertoires in thyroid tissue and in blood from roughly six Graves' hyperthyroidism patients. After blood sampling, hyperthyroidism patients were treated with methimazole at a starting dose of 30 mg daily, and ophthalmopathy patients were treated with high-dose intravenous methylprednisolone. The libraries were constructed in a second round of multiplex PCR and then size-selected and purified. The libraries were sequenced on an Illumina HiSeq2000 using paired-end 100 bp reads. SOAPnuke was used to process the raw data, with reads discarded if the reads contained adapters or uncalled bases, had a mean Phred below 15, or lacked an exact constant-primer or identifier match. COPE v1.2.5 was used to merge high-quality paired reads, and clonotypes were defined as unique nucleotide sequences. MiTCR v1.1 was used to align the clonotypes against IMGT TRBV, TRBD and TRBJ reference segments. Analysis was restricted to V-J combinations with a frequency above 0.0001, which covered 98% to 99.2% of repertoires. A TCS score was defined as the ratio between F50 (clonal expansion) and ExV (chaos), using BLOSUM62-based TCRdist between CDR3 peptides within each V-J. Welch's t-statistics and random forest reduced around 550 V-J features to 13, which were used in a naive Bayes classifier (R e1071). Sample size was not statistically predetermined, and investigators were not blinded to group allocation. TCR Vbeta CDR3 sequencing of 130 to 150 peripheral blood samples (fewer than 45 ophthalmopathy, 75 to 80 hyperthyroidism and some 17 progressor patients) is reported in the paper.

The rearrangement joined TRBV5-1 to TRBJ2-1; 7 middle bases align to TRBD1. Sequencing was performed on peripheral blood mononuclear cells (PBMCs), taken at new diagnosis, from a patient treated with antithyroid drugs. The receptor's source is a woman aged 25-40 years with Graves disease. Donor details come from another sample of the same person, matched by shared clones. In nucleotide form, the sequence is TGCGCCAGCAGCGGAACAGGGGAAGCCTACAATGAGCAGTTCTTC. Translation gives CASSGTGEAYNEQFF.